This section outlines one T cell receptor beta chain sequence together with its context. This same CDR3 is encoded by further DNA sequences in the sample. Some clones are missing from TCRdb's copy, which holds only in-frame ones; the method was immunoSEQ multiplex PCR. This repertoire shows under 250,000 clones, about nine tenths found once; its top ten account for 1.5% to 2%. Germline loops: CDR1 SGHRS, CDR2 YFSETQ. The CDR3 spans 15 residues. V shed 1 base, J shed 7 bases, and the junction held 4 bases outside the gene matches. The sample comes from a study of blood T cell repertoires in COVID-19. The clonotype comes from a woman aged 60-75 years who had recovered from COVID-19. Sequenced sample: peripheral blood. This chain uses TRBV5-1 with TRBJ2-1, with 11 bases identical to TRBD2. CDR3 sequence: CASSLLAGGQNEQFF. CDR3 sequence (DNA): TGCGCCAGCAGCTTGCTAGCGGGGGGTCAAAATGAGCAGTTCTTC.